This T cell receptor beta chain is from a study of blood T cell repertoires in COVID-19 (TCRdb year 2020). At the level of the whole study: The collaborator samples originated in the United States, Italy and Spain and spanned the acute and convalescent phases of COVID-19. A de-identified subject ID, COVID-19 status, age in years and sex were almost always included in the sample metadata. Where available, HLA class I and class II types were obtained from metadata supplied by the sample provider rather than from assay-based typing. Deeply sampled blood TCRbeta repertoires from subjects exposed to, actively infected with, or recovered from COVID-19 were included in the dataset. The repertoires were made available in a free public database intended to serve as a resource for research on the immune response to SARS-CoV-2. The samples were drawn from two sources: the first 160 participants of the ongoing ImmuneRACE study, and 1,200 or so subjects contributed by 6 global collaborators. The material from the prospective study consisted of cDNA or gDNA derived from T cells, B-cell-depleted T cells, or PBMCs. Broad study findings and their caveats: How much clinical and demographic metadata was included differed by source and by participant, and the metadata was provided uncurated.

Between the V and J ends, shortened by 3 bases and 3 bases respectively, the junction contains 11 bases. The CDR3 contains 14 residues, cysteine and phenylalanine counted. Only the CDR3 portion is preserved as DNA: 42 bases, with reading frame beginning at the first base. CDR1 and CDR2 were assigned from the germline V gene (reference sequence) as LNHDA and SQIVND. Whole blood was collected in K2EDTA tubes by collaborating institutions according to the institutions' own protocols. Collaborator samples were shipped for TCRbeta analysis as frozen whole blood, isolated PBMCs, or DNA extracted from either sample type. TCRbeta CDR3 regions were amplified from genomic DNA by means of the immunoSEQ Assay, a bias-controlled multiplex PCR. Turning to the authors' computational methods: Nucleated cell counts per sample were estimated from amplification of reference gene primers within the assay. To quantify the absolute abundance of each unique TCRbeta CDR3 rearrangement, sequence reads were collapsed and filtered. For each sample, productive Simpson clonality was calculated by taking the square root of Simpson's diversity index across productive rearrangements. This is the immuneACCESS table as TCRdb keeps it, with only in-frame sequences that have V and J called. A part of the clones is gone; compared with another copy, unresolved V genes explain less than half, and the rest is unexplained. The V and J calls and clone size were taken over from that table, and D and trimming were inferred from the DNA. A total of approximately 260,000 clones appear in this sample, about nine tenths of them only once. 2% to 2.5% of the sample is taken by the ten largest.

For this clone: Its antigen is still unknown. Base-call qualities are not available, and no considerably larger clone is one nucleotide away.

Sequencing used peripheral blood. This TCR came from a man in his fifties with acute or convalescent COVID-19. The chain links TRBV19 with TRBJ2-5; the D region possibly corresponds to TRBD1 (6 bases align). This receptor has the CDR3 CASSIVGQKETQYF. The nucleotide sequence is TGTGCCAGTAGTATTGTCGGACAGAAAGAGACCCAGTACTTC.